The 3 T cell receptor beta chains below come from one sample, sequenced in a study of blood T cell repertoires in COVID-19. Clones were read by immunoSEQ multiplex PCR, and TCRdb kept only the in-frame ones, dropping some. The sample lists 140,000 or so clones; 85% to 90% were seen once. Sample: peripheral blood. These receptors were collected from an elderly woman with acute or convalescent COVID-19.

The rearrangement joins TRBV18 to TRBJ2-7, with D possibly TRBD1 on 6 matching bases. The V and J ends lost 0 bases and 2 bases respectively, with 11 bases between them. Germline V gene lookup returns CDR1 KGHSH and CDR2 LQKENI. The CDR3 consists of 15 residues. The DNA of the CDR3 is TGTGCCAGCTCACCACCAGGGACATCTCCCTACGAGCAGTACTTC. It codes for CASSPPGTSPYEQYF. The variable domain in full, completed from reference TRBV18 and TRBJ2-7, reads NAGVMQNPRHLVRRRGQEARLRCSPMKGHSHVYWYRQLPEEGLKFMVYLQKENIIDESGMPKERFSAEFPKEGPSILRIQQVVRGDSAAYFCASSPPGTSPYEQYFGPGTRLTVT.

The V and J genes are TRBV4-1 and TRBJ2-1; TRBD2 might be the D (6 bases). The CDR3 spans 17 residues. Germline V gene sequence: CDR1 MGHRA, CDR2 YSYEKL. The V and J ends lost 0 bases and 7 bases respectively, with 19 bases between them. The DNA for the CDR3 is TGCGCCAGCAGCCAAGATGGCGCGGGGCACAGAATAAATGAGCAGTTCTTC. Translation: CASSQDGAGHRINEQFF.

This chain links TRBV29-1 with TRBJ2-5, with 8 bases fitting TRBD1. Unmatched junction bases numbered 3, after V lost 4 bases and J lost 2 bases. The CDR3 sequence is 13 residues long. Per the germline V gene, CDR1 is SQVTM and CDR2 is ANQGSEA. The CDR3 DNA sequence: TGCAGCGTTGGTGGGACAGGACAAGAGACCCAGTACTTC. Translation: CSVGGTGQETQYF.